This T cell receptor beta chain was found in a study of prognosis after radiotherapy for stage I lung cancer. Overall study context: Patients were enrolled between 2018 and early 2019 (all with stage I non-small cell lung cancer). General study points: Patients' TRBV and TRBJ gene usage reportedly differed by presence or absence of metastases. Reduced Shannon entropy following stereotactic body radiation therapy was recorded in patients who developed distant metastases. The study left the tumor specificity of the expanded TCR clones undetermined.

This clonotype was detected ten times or more. Its matching antigen is unknown. Genomic DNA yielded TCR beta CDR3, amplified by two-round multiplex PCR. Used in first-round PCR were primers specific to each TRBV and TRBJ gene. From the multiplex PCR reads, TCRdb called clonotypes with MiXCR, one entry per CDR3 protein. The sample contains about 18,000 distinct CDR3 sequences, over 15% of which appear only once. The sequence came from a donor over 45 with non-small cell lung cancer. Sequenced material: PBMCs, taken before or after stereotactic body radiation therapy (not recorded which).

The CDR3 sequence: CASSRVLAGTDTQYF. In nucleotides, the CDR3 is TGCGCCAGCAGTCGTGTTCTAGCGGGGACAGATACGCAGTATTTT. This chain links TRBV5-1 with TRBJ2-3, with 9 bases that match TRBD2. Germline V gene lookup returns CDR1 SGHRS and CDR2 YFSETQ. V shed 5 bases, J shed 3 bases, and the junction held 7 bases outside the gene matches. CDR3 length: 15 residues.